This record looks at one T cell receptor beta chain sequence and its context. Trimming shortened V by 3 bases and J by 5 bases, and 17 bases separated the two germline ends. CDR3 size: 15 residues. Germline lookup yields CDR1 MNHEY and CDR2 SVGAGI. The sample comes from a study of technical replicates of blood from a handful of donors. The repertoire was sequenced with immunoSEQ multiplex PCR; TCRdb's copy has only in-frame clones and lacks some. Among around 84,000 clones listed, roughly nine tenths were seen once. Specimen: T cells isolated from PBMCs. This clonotype was sampled from a human donor in good health. The chain uses TRBV6-5 and TRBJ2-7, with D tentatively TRBD1 (7 bases). CDR3 nucleotide sequence: TGTGCCAGCAGTTATTCCTTCGCCAGGGGGGACGAGCAGTACTTC. The encoded protein is CASSYSFARGDEQYF.